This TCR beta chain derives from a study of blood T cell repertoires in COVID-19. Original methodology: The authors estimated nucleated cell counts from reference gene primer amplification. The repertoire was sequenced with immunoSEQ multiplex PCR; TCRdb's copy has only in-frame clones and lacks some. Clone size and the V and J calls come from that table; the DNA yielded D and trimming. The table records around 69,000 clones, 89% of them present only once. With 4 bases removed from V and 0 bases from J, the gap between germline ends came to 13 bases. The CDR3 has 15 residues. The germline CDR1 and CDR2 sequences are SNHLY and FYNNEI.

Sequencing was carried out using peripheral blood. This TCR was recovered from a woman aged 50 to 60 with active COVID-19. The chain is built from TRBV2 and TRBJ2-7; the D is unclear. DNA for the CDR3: TGTGCCAGCAGTGTAGCCCTCCTCCTCTCCTACGAGCAGTACTTC. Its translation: CASSVALLLSYEQYF.